These 12 T cell receptor beta chains share one sample of origin, sequenced in a study of CD8 T cells in ankylosing spondylitis. Study findings and constraints: Typical of ankylosing spondylitis blood, it appeared, was a TCR beta motif of eight highly homologous variants.

These receptors have no known antigen. MiXCR was run by TCRdb on the 5' RACE reads, yielding one entry per CDR3 protein. The table records about 390,000 distinct CDR3 sequences, approximately 20% of them present only once. Sequencing was performed on blood, either unsorted or a sorted T cell fraction (not recorded which). Receptors originate from a male donor with ankylosing spondylitis.

This sequence joins TRBV6-1 and TRBJ2-2; D perhaps matches TRBD2 (6 bases). Germline CDR1 reads MNHNS; CDR2 reads SASEGT. Trimming shortened V by 10 bases and J by 4 bases, and 19 bases separated the two germline ends. This CDR3 is built from 15 residues. The CDR3 is CAITGGAGLTGELFF. The CDR3 DNA follows: TGTGCCATCACAGGTGGGGCGGGACTCACCGGGGAGCTGTTTTTT.

The gene calls are TRBV20-1 and TRBJ2-1, with 11 nucleotides matching TRBD2. After removal of 3 bases from V and 2 bases from J, the junction contained 3 bases not matched to a gene. This CDR3 is built from 15 residues. Germline lookup yields CDR1 DFQATT and CDR2 SNEGSKA (reference sequence). The CDR3 loop is CSASQLAGAYNEQFF. The CDR3 coding sequence is TGCAGTGCTAGCCAACTAGCGGGAGCCTACAATGAGCAGTTCTTC.

This chain links TRBV5-6 with TRBJ1-2, with D uncertain. The V gene lost 2 bases and the J gene lost 0 bases, with 8 bases spanning the gap. CDR3 size: 14 residues. CDR1 and CDR2 from the germline V gene are SGHDT and YYEEEE. In DNA, the CDR3 is TGTGCCAGCAGCTTTGCGGGAGCTAACTATGGCTACACCTTC. Amino acid sequence: CASSFAGANYGYTF. The complete variable domain, with remaining parts taken from reference TRBV5-6 and TRBJ1-2, reads DAGVTQSPTHLIKTRGQQVTLRCSPKSGHDTVSWYQQALGQGPQFIFQYYEEEERQRGNFPDRFSGHQFPNYSSELNVNALLLGDSALYLCASSFAGANYGYTFGSGTRLTVV.

This chain connects TRBV24-1 to TRBJ1-4; D is unresolved. This CDR3 spans 14 amino acids. The germline V gene encodes CDR1 KGHDR and CDR2 SFDVKD. V was shortened by 2 bases and J by 4 bases, with 7 bases between the two germline ends. As DNA, the CDR3 is TGTGCCACCAGTGATTCCGGGGTTAATGAAAAACTGTTTTTT. It encodes CATSDSGVNEKLFF.

The J gene is TRBJ2-5, the V gene TRBV7-2; 10 bases align to TRBD1. The germline V gene encodes CDR1 SGHTA and CDR2 FQGNSA. J lost 3 bases, V lost 5 bases, and 6 bases had no gene match. CDR3 length equals 15 residues. CDR3 sequence: CASSLQTGGEETQYF. The CDR3 DNA sequence: TGTGCCAGCAGCCTCCAGACAGGGGGCGAAGAGACCCAGTACTTC. Based on the CDR3 plus reference TRBV7-2 and TRBJ2-5, the full variable domain is GAGVSQSPSNKVTEKGKDVELRCDPISGHTALYWYRQSLGQGLEFLIYFQGNSAPDKSGLPSDRFSAERTGGSVSTLTIQRTQQEDSAVYLCASSLQTGGEETQYFGPGTRLLVL.

The chain has TRBV20-1 and TRBJ1-6; 7 bases match TRBD1. Unmatched junction bases numbered 14, after V lost 6 bases and J lost 9 bases. The CDR3 consists of 15 residues. Germline V lookup: CDR1 DFQATT, CDR2 SNEGSKA (reference sequence). The CDR3 coding sequence is TGCAGTGCCCACCCCGGGACAGCCGTCGGTTCACCCCTCCACTTT. Protein: CSAHPGTAVGSPLHF.

The rearrangement links TRBV5-4 to TRBJ2-3; TRBD2 matches at 8 bases. Germline CDR1 and CDR2: SGHNT and YYREEE (reference sequence). V lost 2 bases to trimming and J lost 7 bases; unmatched junction nucleotides: 6. The CDR3 runs to 14 residues. CDR3 bases: TGTGCCAGCAGCTTAGGAGCGGGAGTCTATACGCAGTATTTT. This gives the protein CASSLGAGVYTQYF.

This clonotype was recorded a few times. The V call is TRBV18, the J call TRBJ2-3; D unclear. Trimming left V 0 bases short and J 0 bases short, with 7 bases between. The CDR3 sequence is 15 residues long. Germline V gene sequence: CDR1 KGHSH, CDR2 LQKENI. CDR3 sequence (DNA): TGTGCCAGCTCACCACCGTATACTAGCACAGATACGCAGTATTTT. This gives the protein CASSPPYTSTDTQYF.

V gene TRBV6-2 or TRBV6-3 combines with J gene TRBJ2-3; D gene uncertain. Germline V gene sequence: CDR1 MNHEY, CDR2 SVGEGT. Trimming shortened V by 10 bases and J by 2 bases, and 13 bases separated the two germline ends. This CDR3 contains 13 residues. The CDR3 is CATTKISTDTQYF. The CDR3 nucleotides are TGTGCCACCACCAAGATCTCCACAGATACGCAGTATTTT.

J is TRBJ2-7 and V is TRBV12-3 or TRBV12-4, with D unresolved. V lost 1 base and J lost 4, with 11 bases in between. There are 14 residues in the CDR3. The CDR3 bases are TGTGCCAGCAGTTTAGGAACGCGGCGGTACGAGCAGTACTTC. Translating it yields CASSLGTRRYEQYF.

This clonotype came up many times. The chain has TRBV5-1 and TRBJ2-1; the match to TRBD1 covers 7 bases. J lost 9 bases, V lost 7 bases, and 10 bases had no gene match. The CDR3 runs 13 residues. Germline-derived CDR1 and CDR2 are SGHRS and YFSETQ. The CDR3 DNA reads TGCGCCAGCCTCCCCCCAGGGGGAGTTGAGCAGTTCTTC. This gives the protein CASLPPGGVEQFF. The whole variable domain, remainder taken from reference TRBV5-1 and TRBJ2-1, is KAGVTQTPRYLIKTRGQQVTLSCSPISGHRSVSWYQQTPGQGLQFLFEYFSETQRNKGNFPGRFSGRQFSNSRSEMNVSTLELGDSALYLCASLPPGGVEQFFGPGTRLTVL.

This clonotype was picked up a small number of times. V usage is TRBV5-1 and J usage is TRBJ1-2; 8 bases line up with TRBD1. Trimming took 1 base from V and 7 from J; bases not matched to a gene: 15. This CDR3 has 17 amino acids. The V gene's germline CDR1 is SGHRS and CDR2 YFSETQ. The CDR3: CASSLPGTGGTVGGYTF. The CDR3 DNA reads as TGCGCCAGCAGCTTGCCAGGGACAGGCGGCACCGTTGGTGGCTACACCTTC.